This T cell receptor (beta chain) emerged from a study of T-cell memory formation after mild COVID-19. Study-wide points: The finding that pre-infection memory included some responding clones suggested that cross-reactive memory joined.

With regard to this clonotype: The antigen remains undetermined.

TCRdb re-called the 5' RACE reads through MiXCR, storing one row per CDR3 protein. The data hold approximately 400,000 distinct CDR3 sequences, with approximately 18% observed a single time. The sequenced sample consisted of PBMCs or a T cell subset sorted from them (not recorded which). This clonotype originated in a man aged 18 to 30 who had mild COVID-19 (a few samples of this study predate the infection). Cell type and time point are not known.

The CDR3 DNA is TGCAGTGCTAGTATTAGCGGAACGTACAATGAGCAGTTCTTC. Translating it yields CSASISGTYNEQFF. The gene calls are TRBV20-1 and TRBJ2-1; tentative D call: TRBD2 (6 bases). Deletions cut 3 bases from V and 4 bases from J, with 13 bases between. Germline CDR1 DFQATT, CDR2 SNEGSKA (reference sequence). The CDR3 sequence is 14 residues long.